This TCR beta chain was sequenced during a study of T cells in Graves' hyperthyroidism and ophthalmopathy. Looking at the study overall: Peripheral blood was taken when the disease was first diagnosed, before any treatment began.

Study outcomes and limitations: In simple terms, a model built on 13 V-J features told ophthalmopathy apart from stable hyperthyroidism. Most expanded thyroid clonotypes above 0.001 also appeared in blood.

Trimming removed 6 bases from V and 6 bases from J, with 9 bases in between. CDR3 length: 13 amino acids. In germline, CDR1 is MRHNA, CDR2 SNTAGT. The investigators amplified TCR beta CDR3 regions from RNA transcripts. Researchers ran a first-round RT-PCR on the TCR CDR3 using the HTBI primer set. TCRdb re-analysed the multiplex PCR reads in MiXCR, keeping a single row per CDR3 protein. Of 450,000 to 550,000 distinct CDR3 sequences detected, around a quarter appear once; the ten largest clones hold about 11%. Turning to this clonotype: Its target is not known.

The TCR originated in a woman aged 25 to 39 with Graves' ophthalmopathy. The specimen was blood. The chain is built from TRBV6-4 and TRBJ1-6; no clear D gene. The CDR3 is CASRAVLNSPLHF. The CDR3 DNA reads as TGTGCCAGCAGGGCGGTGCTTAATTCACCCCTCCACTTT.